The rows below give T cell receptor beta chains drawn from one sample of a study of blood T cell repertoires in COVID-19. The table came from immunoSEQ multiplex PCR; TCRdb's copy has only in-frame clones and leaves some out. The table records roughly 340,000 clones, roughly nine tenths of them present only once. Specimen: PBMCs or T cells enriched from blood (not recorded which). These receptors all stem from a man aged 18 to 29 who had recovered from COVID-19. Each CDR3 is given with its conserved first and last residue. D genes are given only for firm matches. The size entry is marked missing in some rows and otherwise reads once, few, many or a size class.

j_call d_call clone_size v_call cdr3_nt cdr3_aa
TRBJ2-3 - once TRBV28 TGTGCCAGCAGTTTCCCTGGGACTCACACAGATACGCAGTATTTT CASSFPGTHTDTQYF
TRBJ1-2 - few TRBV4-2 TGTGCCAGCAGCCCAGATTACAGGGACTACACCTTC CASSPDYRDYTF
TRBJ2-5 - - TRBV7-2 TGTGCCAGCAGCTTATTTGAGGCAGGGGTGGGGACCCAGTACTTC CASSLFEAGVGTQYF
TRBJ2-5 TRBD2 - TRBV19 TGTGCCAGTAGTACCTCTAGCGGGGAGACCCAGTACTTC CASSTSSGETQYF
TRBJ2-3 - - TRBV27 TGTGCCAGCAGTGAGTTTATCCTGGGCACAGATACGCAGTATTTT CASSEFILGTDTQYF
TRBJ2-5 - once TRBV6-5 TGTGCCAGCAGTTACTGGACAGGTAGCGGAGAGACCCAGTACTTC CASSYWTGSGETQYF
TRBJ2-7 TRBD1 - TRBV7-9 TGTGCCAGCAGCACCGACTACTTAGGACAGGCCTACGAGCAGTACTTC CASSTDYLGQAYEQYF
TRBJ2-3 - - TRBV18 TGTGCCAGCTCACCACCTCGGGGGGCGGATACGCAGTATTTT CASSPPRGADTQYF
TRBJ1-5 - - TRBV5-6 TGTGCCAGCAACACCCAGAGGGGGAATCAGCCCCAGCATTTT CASNTQRGNQPQHF
TRBJ1-3 - - TRBV10-2 TGCGCCAGCAGTGGGGGTGCAGGGCCTGGAAACACCATATATTTT CASSGGAGPGNTIYF
TRBJ1-3 TRBD1 - TRBV7-9 TGTGCCAGCAGTCGACAGGGGCTATCTGGAAACACCATATATTTT CASSRQGLSGNTIYF
TRBJ1-4 TRBD1 - TRBV7-9 TGTGCCAGCAGTCGACAGGGCGGCGAAAAACTGTTTTTT CASSRQGGEKLFF
TRBJ2-1 TRBD1 - TRBV12-3/TRBV12-4 TGTGCCAGCAGCCGAGCAGGGGGATCTCAGTTCTTC CASSRAGGSQFF
TRBJ2-1 - few TRBV29-1 TGCAGCGTGGGGCCAGGGATTCGAGGTAATGAGCAGTTCTTC CSVGPGIRGNEQFF
TRBJ1-5 - - TRBV30 TGTGCCTGGAGTAGAGATAGCAATCAGCCCCAGCATTTT CAWSRDSNQPQHF
TRBJ1-1 - once TRBV29-1 TGCAGCGTTGAAGTTGGGCCGGGCCCAGGGAGGGGCACTGAAGCTTTCTTT CSVEVGPGPGRGTEAFF
TRBJ2-1 TRBD2 once TRBV6-5 TGTGCCAGCAGTTGGGGACTAGCGGGGACAAATGAGCAGTTCTTC CASSWGLAGTNEQFF
TRBJ2-5 TRBD2 once TRBV18 TGTGCCAGCTCATCTAGCGGGGGGGCATACGAGACCCAGTACTTC CASSSSGGAYETQYF
TRBJ1-4 - - TRBV7-6 TGTGCCAGCAGCTTAGTGGTGGGGGCAGCCCTGTTTAATGAAAAACTGTTTTTT CASSLVVGAALFNEKLFF
TRBJ1-1 - - TRBV5-1 TGCGCCAGCAGCCTCCTTCCTGGCAGGGGCGGGGGGACTGAAGCTTTCTTT CASSLLPGRGGGTEAFF
TRBJ1-2 - - TRBV7-9 TGTGCCAGCAGCTTAGGCGCAGGGAGGTATGGCTACACCTTC CASSLGAGRYGYTF
TRBJ1-1 TRBD1 - TRBV28 TGTGCCAGCAGTTTCAGGGGGCTGAACACTGAAGCTTTCTTT CASSFRGLNTEAFF